This T cell receptor (beta chain) was obtained from a study of cytomegalovirus exposure and HLA in healthy donors. Notes on the study in general: In a later analysis, HLA-associated TCR beta chains were more clonally expanded than equally common others. In a later analysis, the majority of CMV-associated beta chains seemingly showed HLA restriction.

This cohort consisted of healthy bone marrow donors. The PCR used 60 Vbeta and 13 Jbeta primers. Method: immunoSEQ multiplex PCR; TCRdb's copy keeps in-frame clones and lacks some. The table has around 150,000 clones, around four fifths seen once; the top ten hold approximately 1%. Notes on this clone: Its antigen is not known.

Germline V CDR1 and CDR2: SNHLY, FYNNEI. V was trimmed by 10 bases and J by 4 bases, leaving 13 bases between them. The CDR3 sequence is 12 residues long. This receptor was identified in a girl aged 2 to 10 in good health and CMV-seropositive. The sample consisted of PBMCs. V and J are TRBV2 and TRBJ1-2; D is unresolved. The CDR3 spells CAITTRPYGYTF. The CDR3 DNA follows: TGTGCCATCACGACAAGGCCCTATGGCTACACCTTC.